This T cell receptor beta chain was found in a study of T cells in Graves' hyperthyroidism and ophthalmopathy. This clonotype was found many times. Amplification targeted TCR beta CDR3 regions from RNA transcripts. First-round RT-PCR with HTBI primers amplified the TCR CDR3 region. TCRdb analysed the multiplex PCR reads with MiXCR anew, one entry per CDR3 protein. The sample has about 350,000 distinct CDR3 sequences, 15% to 20% seen once. The sequenced material came from blood. The receptor was isolated from a woman in her thirties or forties with Graves' ophthalmopathy.

The CDR3 here is CASSYAGQGMNTEAFF. DNA of the CDR3: TGTGCCAGCAGTTACGCGGGACAGGGCATGAACACTGAAGCTTTCTTT. This chain connects TRBV6-5 to TRBJ1-1; TRBD1 aligns across 9 bases. From germline, CDR1 is MNHEY and CDR2 SVGAGI. The CDR3 runs 16 residues. With 2 bases clipped from V and 0 bases from J, the junction kept 4 bases outside the gene matches.